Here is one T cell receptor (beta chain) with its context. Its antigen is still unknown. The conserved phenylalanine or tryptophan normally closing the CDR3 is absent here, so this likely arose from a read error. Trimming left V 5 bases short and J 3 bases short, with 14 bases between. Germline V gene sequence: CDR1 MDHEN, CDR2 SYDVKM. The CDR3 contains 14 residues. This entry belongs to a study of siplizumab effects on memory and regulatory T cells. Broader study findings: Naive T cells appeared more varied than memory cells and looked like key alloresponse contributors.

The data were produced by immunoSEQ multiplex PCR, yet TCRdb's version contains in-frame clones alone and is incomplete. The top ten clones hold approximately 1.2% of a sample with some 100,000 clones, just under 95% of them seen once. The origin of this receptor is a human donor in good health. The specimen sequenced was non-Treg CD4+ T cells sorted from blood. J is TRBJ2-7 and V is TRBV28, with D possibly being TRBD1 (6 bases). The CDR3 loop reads CASSGGHLLYEQYL. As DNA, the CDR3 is TGTGCCAGCAGTGGGGGACACCTGCTCTACGAGCAGTACCTC.